The clone carrying this T cell receptor (beta chain) was observed a handful of times. Its specificity is not known. TCRdb fed the reads into MiXCR, producing one record per CDR3 protein. The table shows about 680,000 distinct CDR3 sequences, with 20% to 25% occurring only once. Trimming removed 7 bases at V and 0 bases at J, with 5 bases between. The CDR3 has 13 amino acids. Germline V gene sequence: CDR1 KGHDR, CDR2 SFDVKD. The data were taken from a study of T cell repertoires in cytomegalovirus infection. Overall study findings and caveats: People with CMV and the relevant HLA were identified by cumulative public TCR beta family frequency.

This receptor was obtained from a human donor in good health (CMV status not recorded). Some clones in this sample may be carry-over from other donors' samples. The chain employs TRBV24-1 and TRBJ2-2; D remains ambiguous. Sequences were obtained from CD8+ T cells from PBMCs. The CDR3 sequence: CATREPNTGELFF. For the CDR3, the DNA is TGTGCCACCAGGGAACCGAACACCGGGGAGCTGTTTTTT.